This TCR beta chain was recovered during a study of control samples from healthy donors and cancer patients. Assay: immunoSEQ multiplex PCR; the TCRdb copy retains only in-frame clones and omits some. The table lists more than 100,000 clones, around 89% of them singletons. CDR1 is SGHAT, CDR2 FQDESV, per germline (reference sequence). Trimming removed 1 base from V and 6 bases from J; junction bases left unmatched: 6. This CDR3 has 14 amino acids. The material sequenced was PBMCs. The chain combines TRBV11-1 with TRBJ2-7; TRBD1 matches at 7 bases. The receptor comes from a man aged 55 to 69 with lung cancer. The CDR3 nucleotides are TGTGCCAGCAGCTTAGGACAGGGTTGGCCCGAGCAGTACTTC. Its protein product is CASSLGQGWPEQYF.